The 29 T cell receptor beta chains below come from one sample, sequenced in a study of CD4 T cells in relation to SARS-CoV-2 and coronaviruses. Before the COVID-19 pandemic, during about 2011-2019, CD4+ T cells were taken from unexposed donors. The cells were cultured for about ten days before CD4+ T cells were isolated. Data came from immunoSEQ multiplex PCR; TCRdb stores just in-frame clones and leaves some out. Of some 22,000 clones listed, 66% were seen once; the top ten hold about 11%. Their specific antigens are unknown. Material: CD4+ T cells from PBMCs, cultured in vitro. These TCRs come from a human donor in good health.

This clone has just a few counts. The chain links TRBV7-3 to TRBJ2-3; D possibly uses TRBD1 or TRBD2 (5 bases each). The V gene lost 5 bases and the J gene lost 2 bases, with 17 bases spanning the gap. The V gene's germline CDR1 is SGHTA and CDR2 FQGTGA. The CDR3 is made up of 16 amino acids. The CDR3 region is CASSPGTDQFTDTQYF. The CDR3 DNA reads TGTGCCAGCAGCCCCGGGACGGATCAATTCACAGATACGCAGTATTTT.

V usage is TRBV12-3 or TRBV12-4 and J usage is TRBJ1-5; maybe TRBD1 (6 bases). Trimming pared 6 bases from V and 5 bases from J, leaving 11 bases between. The CDR3 totals 13 residues. CDR3: CASSYREDQPQHF. The CDR3 DNA follows: TGTGCCAGCAGCTACAGGGAGGATCAGCCCCAGCATTTT.

The V gene is TRBV7-7, the J gene TRBJ2-4; the D gene is possibly TRBD2 (5 bases). Germline CDR1 SSHAT, CDR2 FNYEAQ (reference sequence). The CDR3 contains 13 residues. The V gene lost 3 bases and the J gene lost 10 bases, with 13 bases spanning the gap. CDR3 bases: TGTGCCAGCAGCTTGTCGGAGACGGGGATTCAGTACTTC. Its translation: CASSLSETGIQYF.

The genes are TRBV2 and TRBJ1-1; perhaps TRBD1 as D (5 bases). The CDR3 is 15 residues long. V was cut by 1 base and J by 4 bases, with 13 bases left in between. The germline gives CDR1 SNHLY, CDR2 FYNNEI. The CDR3 region has the DNA TGTGCCAGCAGTGAAGGGTTTGGGGGGGGCACTGAAGCTTTCTTT. As protein: CASSEGFGGGTEAFF.

This clone was observed a handful of times. The chain couples TRBV6-1 to TRBJ1-6; D uncertain. V shed 3 bases and J shed 10 bases, with 10 bases lying between them. The CDR3 contains 13 residues. Germline V gene sequence: CDR1 MNHNS, CDR2 SASEGT. The CDR3 coding sequence is TGTGCCAGCAGTGAGGTCGGGGTGTCACCCCTCCACTTT. This gives the protein CASSEVGVSPLHF.

The rearrangement links TRBV18 to TRBJ2-1, with 14 bases lining up with TRBD2. Losses at the gene ends were 0 bases for V and 3 bases for J; bases not matched to a gene: 4. In germline, CDR1 is KGHSH, CDR2 LQKENI. The CDR3 runs to 18 residues. The CDR3 spells CASSPPGLAGVSYNEQFF. As DNA, the CDR3 is TGTGCCAGCTCACCACCGGGACTAGCGGGGGTTAGCTACAATGAGCAGTTCTTC.

The V call is TRBV7-2, the J call TRBJ1-2, with TRBD1 matching over 10 bases. The J segment lost 4 bases and the V segment lost 3 bases, leaving 5 bases of the junction unmatched. The CDR3 runs 15 residues. Germline V CDR1 and CDR2: SGHTA, FQGNSA. The CDR3 bases are TGTGCCAGCAGCTTCAGGGGACAGGGGACCTATGGCTACACCTTC. This codes for CASSFRGQGTYGYTF.

This rearrangement joins TRBV3-1 (or the pseudogene TRBV3-2) to TRBJ2-2; TRBD2 aligns across 10 bases. There are 15 residues in the CDR3. The germline V gene has CDR1 LGHDT and CDR2 YNNKEL (reference sequence). J was trimmed by 8 bases and V by 0 bases; bases with no gene match: 3. The CDR3 region is CASSQDPSGRGELFF. CDR3 DNA sequence: TGTGCCAGCAGCCAAGATCCTAGCGGGAGAGGGGAGCTGTTTTTT.

The chain carries TRBV25-1 and TRBJ1-1; D may be TRBD1 (5 bases). There are 17 residues in the CDR3. The V gene's germline CDR1 is MGHDK and CDR2 SYGVNS. Trimming left V 1 base short and J 5 bases short, with 20 bases between. CDR3 sequence: CASSEWGTPRVRTEAFF. Here the CDR3 DNA reads TGTGCCAGCAGTGAATGGGGTACACCCAGGGTTAGGACTGAAGCTTTCTTT.

The V gene is TRBV19, the J gene TRBJ2-5; TRBD1 matches at 9 bases. CDR1 is LNHDA and CDR2 is SQIVND in the germline V gene (reference sequence). The CDR3 is 17 amino acids. V lost 6 bases, J lost 5 bases, and 16 bases stayed unmatched. This CDR3 reads CASSSPGTGTPGETQYF. CDR3 DNA: TGTGCCAGTAGCAGTCCCGGGACAGGGACGCCGGGGGAGACCCAGTACTTC.

The CDR3 loop reads CATRFSGGADYGYTF. The CDR3 DNA sequence: TGTGCCACCAGATTCTCAGGGGGCGCGGACTATGGCTACACCTTC. This rearrangement joins TRBV6-5 to TRBJ1-2; TRBD1 matches at 8 bases. V shed 10 bases, J shed 3 bases, and the junction held 13 bases outside the gene matches. CDR1 is MNHEY and CDR2 is SVGAGI in the germline V gene. CDR3 length: 15 amino acids.

The chain uses TRBV6-5 and TRBJ2-3; D gene unclear. V was clipped by 2 bases and J by 8 bases, with 5 bases between them. Germline V CDR1 and CDR2: MNHEY, SVGAGI. The length of the CDR3 is 11 residues. The CDR3, as DNA: TGTGCCAGCAGTTACGGGATTACGCAGTATTTT. Translation: CASSYGITQYF.

The J gene is TRBJ1-2, the V gene TRBV7-2, with D perhaps TRBD1 (5 bases). CDR1 is SGHTA, CDR2 FQGNSA, per germline. CDR3 size: 12 residues. V was clipped by 5 bases and J by 5 bases, with 9 bases between them. CDR3 region: CASSRDSYGYTF. Written as DNA, the CDR3 is TGTGCCAGCAGCCGGGACTCGTATGGCTACACCTTC.

V is TRBV27 and J is TRBJ1-4; D not certain. The CDR3 is 15 amino acids. V lost 1 base to trimming and J lost 1 base, with 7 bases between them. Germline CDR1 and CDR2: MNHEY and SMNVEV (reference sequence). CDR3 protein: CASSLFGGTNEKLFF. The CDR3 region has the DNA TGTGCCAGCAGTTTATTTGGAGGAACTAATGAAAAACTGTTTTTT. Supplemented by reference TRBV27 and TRBJ1-4, the full variable domain reads EAQVTQNPRYLITVTGKKLTVTCSQNMNHEYMSWYRQDPGLGLRQIYYSMNVEVTDKGDVPEGYKVSRKEKRNFPLILESPSPNQTSLYFCASSLFGGTNEKLFFGSGTQLSVL.

The rearrangement joins TRBV5-6 to TRBJ1-4; possible D gene TRBD1, 6 bases. Looked up from germline, CDR1 is SGHDT and CDR2 is YYEEEE. The CDR3 is 13 amino acids. The germline V and J ends were trimmed by 1 base and 8 bases, with 9 bases remaining between them. CDR3 bases: TGTGCCAGCAGCTTGTACCAGGGGGAAAAACTGTTTTTT. Translating it yields CASSLYQGEKLFF.

The chain combines TRBV7-2 with TRBJ2-3, with unresolved D. Deletions cut 4 bases from V and 3 bases from J, with 8 bases between. In germline, CDR1 is SGHTA, CDR2 FQGNSA. This CDR3 has 13 amino acids. The CDR3 loop is CASSSGVTDTQYF. The CDR3 region has the DNA TGTGCCAGCAGCTCTGGGGTTACAGATACGCAGTATTTT. The variable domain in full, with the rest retrieved from reference TRBV7-2 and TRBJ2-3, is GAGVSQSPSNKVTEKGKDVELRCDPISGHTALYWYRQSLGQGLEFLIYFQGNSAPDKSGLPSDRFSAERTGGSVSTLTIQRTQQEDSAVYLCASSSGVTDTQYFGPGTRLTVL.

This clone has only a few counts. The rearrangement links TRBV6-5 to TRBJ1-2, with 9 bases identical to TRBD1. The trim removed 4 bases at V and 4 bases at J, leaving 4 bases unmatched. Germline V gene lookup returns CDR1 MNHEY and CDR2 SVGAGI. The CDR3 loop spans 14 amino acids. This CDR3 reads CASSSNRGPYGYTF. In nucleotides, the CDR3 is TGTGCCAGCAGTTCCAACAGGGGGCCCTATGGCTACACCTTC.

V is TRBV18 and J is TRBJ2-2, with 8 bases that match TRBD1. V was clipped by 4 bases and J by 2 bases; unmatched bases: 3. This CDR3 is 15 amino acids long. CDR1 KGHSH and CDR2 LQKENI come from the germline V gene. The CDR3 DNA sequence: TGTGCCAGCTCACAAGGACAGGGTAACACCGGGGAGCTGTTTTTT. Its translation: CASSQGQGNTGELFF.

V usage is TRBV7-9 and J usage is TRBJ2-1; 8 bases map to TRBD2. CDR1 and CDR2 (germline): SEHNR, FQNEAQ (reference sequence). Trimming took 5 bases from V and 5 from J; bases not matched to a gene: 11. The CDR3 is made up of 16 amino acids. CDR3 coding DNA: TGTGCCAGCAGCCACGTGGACGGGAGGGGGGACAATGAGCAGTTCTTC. This translates into CASSHVDGRGDNEQFF.

By proportion, this clone is medium-sized. J is TRBJ2-7 and V is TRBV10-2; D is undetermined. Germline assignment: CDR1 WSHSY and CDR2 SAAADI. The CDR3 is made up of 11 amino acids. The V end lost 6 bases, the J end lost 3 bases, and 6 bases lay between the germline ends. CDR3 bases: TGCGCCAGCAGGGGGTTCTACGAGCAGTACTTC. This encodes CASRGFYEQYF.

The J gene is TRBJ2-1, the V gene TRBV4-3; TRBD2 aligns across 7 bases. With 0 bases clipped from V and 4 bases from J, the junction kept 6 bases outside the gene matches. The CDR3 loop spans 16 amino acids. Germline CDR1 and CDR2: LGHNA and YSLEER. The CDR3 DNA sequence: TGCGCCAGCAGCCAAGATAATAGCGGGTCTTACAATGAGCAGTTCTTC. Translated: CASSQDNSGSYNEQFF.

The rearrangement links TRBV28 to TRBJ1-1; D unclear. This CDR3 spans 14 amino acids. V was pared by 7 bases and J by 5 bases, with 17 bases between. The germline CDR1 and CDR2 sequences are MDHEN and SYDVKM. This CDR3 reads CASNPIGRKTEAFF. Here the CDR3 DNA reads TGTGCCAGCAACCCGATCGGGAGAAAAACTGAAGCTTTCTTT.

The chain uses TRBV7-9 and TRBJ1-1, with D perhaps TRBD1 (6 bases). V was pared by 5 bases and J by 5 bases, with 15 bases between. CDR3 size: 14 residues. The germline gives CDR1 SEHNR, CDR2 FQNEAQ (reference sequence). The DNA for the CDR3 is TGTGCCAGCAGCCAACAGGGCGGGTTGACTGAAGCTTTCTTT. Translation: CASSQQGGLTEAFF.

The rearrangement uses TRBV4-3 and TRBJ2-3, with TRBD2 matching over 8 bases. Germline loops: CDR1 LGHNA, CDR2 YSLEER. The V and J ends lost 0 bases and 5 bases, in that order; junction bases with no gene match: 10. The CDR3 extends over 17 amino acids. The DNA of the CDR3 is TGCGCCAGCAGCCAAGAAGGGTGGCGGGGGGACGTAGATACGCAGTATTTT. As protein: CASSQEGWRGDVDTQYF.

The chain joins TRBV6-2 or TRBV6-3 to TRBJ2-3, with TRBD2 matching over 12 bases. Germline CDR1 and CDR2: MNHEY and SVGEGT. The CDR3 is 16 residues long. V shed 4 bases, J shed 3 bases, and the junction held 5 bases outside the gene matches. CDR3 DNA: TGTGCCAGCAGTTGGACTAGCGGGGCGGGGACAGATACGCAGTATTTT. Translating gives CASSWTSGAGTDTQYF.

This clone came up a few times. The DNA for the CDR3 is TGTGCCAGCAGACGCCAGTCGAATCAGCCCCAGCATTTT. Translation: CASRRQSNQPQHF. The V and J genes are TRBV7-2 and TRBJ1-5; D is unresolved. V was clipped by 6 bases and J by 4 bases, with 10 bases between them. The CDR3 covers 13 residues. The V gene's germline CDR1 is SGHTA and CDR2 FQGNSA. The full variable domain, completed using reference TRBV7-2 and TRBJ1-5, is GAGVSQSPSNKVTEKGKDVELRCDPISGHTALYWYRQSLGQGLEFLIYFQGNSAPDKSGLPSDRFSAERTGGSVSTLTIQRTQQEDSAVYLCASRRQSNQPQHFGDGTRLSIL.

This chain joins TRBV6-5 and TRBJ2-3; D remains ambiguous. The length of the CDR3 is 12 residues. V was cut by 8 bases and J by 0 bases, with 6 bases left in between. The germline V gene encodes CDR1 MNHEY and CDR2 SVGAGI. CDR3 DNA: TGTGCCAGCCGGGCGAGCACAGATACGCAGTATTTT. It specifies CASRASTDTQYF.

The rearrangement joins TRBV9 to TRBJ1-5; 7 bases map to TRBD1. Unmatched junction bases numbered 10, after V lost 4 bases and J lost 0 bases. Looked up from germline, CDR1 is SGDLS and CDR2 is YYNGEE. The CDR3 has 17 residues. In DNA, the CDR3 is TGTGCCAGCAGCCCCGACAGGGATTTATATAGCAATCAGCCCCAGCATTTT. Protein: CASSPDRDLYSNQPQHF.

The rearrangement uses TRBV4-1 and TRBJ1-5, with D hard to call. There are 18 residues in the CDR3. The ends were cut back, 1 base at V and 6 bases at J, with 22 bases in the middle. Germline V gene sequence: CDR1 MGHRA, CDR2 YSYEKL. This chain's CDR3 is CASSQGSAGGSGGQPQHF. CDR3 DNA: TGCGCCAGCAGCCAAGGCTCGGCAGGAGGGTCCGGCGGTCAGCCCCAGCATTTT.